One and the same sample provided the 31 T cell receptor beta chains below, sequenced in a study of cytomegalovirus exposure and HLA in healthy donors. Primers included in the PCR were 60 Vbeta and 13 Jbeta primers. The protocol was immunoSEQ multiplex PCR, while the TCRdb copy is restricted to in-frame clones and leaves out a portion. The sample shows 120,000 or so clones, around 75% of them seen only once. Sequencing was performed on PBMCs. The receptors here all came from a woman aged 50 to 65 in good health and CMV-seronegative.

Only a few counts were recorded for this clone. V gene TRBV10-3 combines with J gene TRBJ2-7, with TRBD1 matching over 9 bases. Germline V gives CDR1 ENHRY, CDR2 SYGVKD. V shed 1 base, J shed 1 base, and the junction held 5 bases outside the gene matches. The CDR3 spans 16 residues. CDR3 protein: CAISELGQGWSYEQYF. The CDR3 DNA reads TGTGCCATCAGTGAGTTAGGACAGGGGTGGTCCTACGAGCAGTACTTC.

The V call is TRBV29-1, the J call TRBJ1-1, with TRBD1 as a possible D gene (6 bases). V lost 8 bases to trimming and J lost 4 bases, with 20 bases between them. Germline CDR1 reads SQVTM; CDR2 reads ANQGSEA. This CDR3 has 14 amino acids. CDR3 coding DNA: TGCAGCTCCCGCTCGGGGGGCGCGGGCACTGAAGCTTTCTTT. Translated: CSSRSGGAGTEAFF.

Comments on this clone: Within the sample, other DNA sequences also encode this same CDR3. The chain's CDR3 is CASSLSAGGVNEQFF. CDR3 bases: TGTGCCAGCAGCTTGAGTGCGGGAGGGGTTAATGAGCAGTTCTTC. The chain has TRBV7-2 and TRBJ2-1, with TRBD2 matching 9 bases. The V and J ends lost 3 bases and 7 bases, in that order; junction bases with no gene match: 7. This CDR3 is built from 15 residues. CDR1 SGHTA and CDR2 FQGNSA come from the germline V gene.

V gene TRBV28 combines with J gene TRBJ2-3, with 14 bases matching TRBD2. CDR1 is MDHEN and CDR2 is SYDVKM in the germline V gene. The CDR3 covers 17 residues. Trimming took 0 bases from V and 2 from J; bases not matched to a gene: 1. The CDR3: CASSLWGLAGDTDTQYF. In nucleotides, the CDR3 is TGTGCCAGCAGTTTATGGGGACTAGCGGGAGACACAGATACGCAGTATTTT.

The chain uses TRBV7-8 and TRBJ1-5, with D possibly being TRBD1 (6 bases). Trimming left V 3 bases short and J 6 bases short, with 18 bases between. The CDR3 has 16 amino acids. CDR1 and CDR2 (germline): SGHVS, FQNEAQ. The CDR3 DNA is TGTGCCAGCAGCTTTGGTGCCGCTCAGGGGACTCAGCCCCAGCATTTT. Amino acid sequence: CASSFGAAQGTQPQHF.

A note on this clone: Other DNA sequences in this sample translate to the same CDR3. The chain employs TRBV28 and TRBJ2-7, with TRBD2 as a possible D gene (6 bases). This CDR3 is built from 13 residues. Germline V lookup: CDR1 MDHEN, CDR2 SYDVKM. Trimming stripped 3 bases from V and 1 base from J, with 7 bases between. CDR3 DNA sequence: TGTGCCAGCAGTTTGGGAGGATCCTACGAGCAGTACTTC. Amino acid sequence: CASSLGGSYEQYF. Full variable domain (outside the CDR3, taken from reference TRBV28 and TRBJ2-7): DVKVTQSSRYLVKRTGEKVFLECVQDMDHENMFWYRQDPGLGLRLIYFSYDVKMKEKGDIPEGYSVSREKKERFSLILESASTNQTSMYLCASSLGGSYEQYFGPGTRLTVT.

CDR3 bases: TGTGCCAGCAGCCAAGATCGGGTGGGGCAGTTCTTC. As protein: CASSQDRVGQFF. V gene TRBV14 combines with J gene TRBJ2-1, with D unresolved. V gave up 0 bases and J gave up 12 bases, with 9 bases separating them. The length of the CDR3 is 12 residues. Germline V gives CDR1 SGHDN, CDR2 FVKESK. Combining the CDR3 with reference TRBV14 and TRBJ2-1 gives the whole variable domain EAGVTQFPSHSVIEKGQTVTLRCDPISGHDNLYWYRRVMGKEIKFLLHFVKESKQDESGMPNNRFLAERTGGTYSTLKVQPAELEDSGVYFCASSQDRVGQFFGPGTRLTVL.

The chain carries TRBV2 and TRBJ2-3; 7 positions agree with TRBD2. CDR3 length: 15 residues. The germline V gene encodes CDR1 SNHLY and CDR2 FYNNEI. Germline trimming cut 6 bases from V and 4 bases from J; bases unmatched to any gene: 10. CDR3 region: CASRGLGEGADTQYF. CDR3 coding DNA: TGTGCCAGCAGAGGATTAGGGGAGGGCGCAGATACGCAGTATTTT.

The DNA for the CDR3 is TGTGCCAGCAGTTTCGAGGGAGCTGGGGCCAACGTCCTGACTTTC. Protein: CASSFEGAGANVLTF. The rearrangement joins TRBV28 to TRBJ2-6; TRBD2 is a possible D gene (5 bases). This CDR3 is built from 15 residues. V lost 3 bases and J lost 2, with 8 bases in between. Germline V lookup: CDR1 MDHEN, CDR2 SYDVKM.

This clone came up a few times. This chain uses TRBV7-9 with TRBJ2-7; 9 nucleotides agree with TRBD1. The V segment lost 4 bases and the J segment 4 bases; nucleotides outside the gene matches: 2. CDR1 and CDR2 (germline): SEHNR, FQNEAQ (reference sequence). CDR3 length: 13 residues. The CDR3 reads CASSWTGDYEQYF. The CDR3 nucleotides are TGTGCCAGCAGCTGGACAGGGGATTACGAGCAGTACTTC.

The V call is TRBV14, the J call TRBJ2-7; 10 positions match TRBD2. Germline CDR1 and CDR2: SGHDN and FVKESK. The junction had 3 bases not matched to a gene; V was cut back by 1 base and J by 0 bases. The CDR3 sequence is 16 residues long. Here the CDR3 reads CASSQAASGGSYEQYF. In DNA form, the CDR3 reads TGTGCCAGCAGCCAAGCGGCTAGCGGGGGCTCCTACGAGCAGTACTTC. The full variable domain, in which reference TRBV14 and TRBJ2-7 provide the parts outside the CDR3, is EAGVTQFPSHSVIEKGQTVTLRCDPISGHDNLYWYRRVMGKEIKFLLHFVKESKQDESGMPNNRFLAERTGGTYSTLKVQPAELEDSGVYFCASSQAASGGSYEQYFGPGTRLTVT.

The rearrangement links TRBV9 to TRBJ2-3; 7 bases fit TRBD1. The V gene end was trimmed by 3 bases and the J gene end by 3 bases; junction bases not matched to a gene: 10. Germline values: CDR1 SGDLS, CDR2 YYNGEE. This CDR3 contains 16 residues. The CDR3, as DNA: TGTGCCAGCAGCGAAACAGGGGAATCGGGTACAGATACGCAGTATTTT. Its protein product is CASSETGESGTDTQYF.

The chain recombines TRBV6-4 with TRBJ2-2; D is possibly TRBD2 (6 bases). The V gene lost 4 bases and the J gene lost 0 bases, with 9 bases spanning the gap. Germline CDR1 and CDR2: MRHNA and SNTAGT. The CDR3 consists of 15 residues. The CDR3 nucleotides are TGTGCCAGCAGTGTAGGCGGGACGAACACCGGGGAGCTGTTTTTT. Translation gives CASSVGGTNTGELFF.

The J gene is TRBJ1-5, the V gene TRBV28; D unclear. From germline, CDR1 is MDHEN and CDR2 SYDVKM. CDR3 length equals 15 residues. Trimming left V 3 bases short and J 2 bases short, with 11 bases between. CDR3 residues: CASSFPQIGNQPQHF. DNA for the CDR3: TGTGCCAGCAGTTTTCCTCAGATTGGCAATCAGCCCCAGCATTTT. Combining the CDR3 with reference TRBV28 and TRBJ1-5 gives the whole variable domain DVKVTQSSRYLVKRTGEKVFLECVQDMDHENMFWYRQDPGLGLRLIYFSYDVKMKEKGDIPEGYSVSREKKERFSLILESASTNQTSMYLCASSFPQIGNQPQHFGDGTRLSIL.

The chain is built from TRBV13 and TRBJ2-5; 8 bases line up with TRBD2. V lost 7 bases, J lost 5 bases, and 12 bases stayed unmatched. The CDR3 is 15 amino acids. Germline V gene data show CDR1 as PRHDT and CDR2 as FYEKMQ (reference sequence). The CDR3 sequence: CASTIRAGEEETQYF. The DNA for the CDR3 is TGTGCCAGCACCATACGAGCGGGAGAGGAGGAGACCCAGTACTTC.

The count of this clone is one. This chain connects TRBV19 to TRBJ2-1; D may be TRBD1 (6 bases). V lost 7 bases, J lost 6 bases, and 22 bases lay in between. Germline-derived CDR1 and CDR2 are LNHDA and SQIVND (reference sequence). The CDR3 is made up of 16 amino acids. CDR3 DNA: TGTGCCAGTAAAGAGCTAGGGGGAAGAGGTAGCAATGAGCAGTTCTTC. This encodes CASKELGGRGSNEQFF.

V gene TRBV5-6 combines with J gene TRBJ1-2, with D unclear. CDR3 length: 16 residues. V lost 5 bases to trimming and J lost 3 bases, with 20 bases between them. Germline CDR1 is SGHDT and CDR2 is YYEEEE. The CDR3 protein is CASSSAFYTADYGYTF. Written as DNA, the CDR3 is TGTGCCAGCAGTTCTGCCTTCTATACAGCGGACTATGGCTACACCTTC.

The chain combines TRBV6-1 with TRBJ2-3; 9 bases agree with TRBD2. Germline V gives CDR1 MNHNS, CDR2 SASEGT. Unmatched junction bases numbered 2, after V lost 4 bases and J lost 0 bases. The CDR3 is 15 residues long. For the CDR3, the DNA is TGTGCCAGCAGTGTAGCGGGAGTCAGCACAGATACGCAGTATTTT. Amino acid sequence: CASSVAGVSTDTQYF.

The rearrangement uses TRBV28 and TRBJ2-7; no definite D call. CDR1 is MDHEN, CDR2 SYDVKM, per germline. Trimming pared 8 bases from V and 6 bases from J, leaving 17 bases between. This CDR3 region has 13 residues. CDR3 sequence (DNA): TGTGCCAGCTCCCTAAACGAGAACCCCGAGCAGTACTTC. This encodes CASSLNENPEQYF.

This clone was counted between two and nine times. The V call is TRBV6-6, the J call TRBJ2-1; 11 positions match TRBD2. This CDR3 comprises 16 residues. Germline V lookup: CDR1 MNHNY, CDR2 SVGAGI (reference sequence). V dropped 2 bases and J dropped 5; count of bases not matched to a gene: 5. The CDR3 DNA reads TGTGCCAGCAGTTACCGACTAGCGGGAAGACACAATGAGCAGTTCTTC. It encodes CASSYRLAGRHNEQFF.

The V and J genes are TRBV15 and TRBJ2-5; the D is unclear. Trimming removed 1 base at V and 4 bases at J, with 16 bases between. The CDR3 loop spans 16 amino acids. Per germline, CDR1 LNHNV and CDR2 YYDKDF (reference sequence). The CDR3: CATSRGKGVRGETQYF. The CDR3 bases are TGTGCCACCAGCAGAGGTAAAGGTGTGAGAGGAGAGACCCAGTACTTC.

The CDR3 is CASSLGDRGLGYTF. CDR3 in DNA: TGCGCCAGCAGCTTGGGGGACAGGGGTCTTGGCTACACCTTC. V gene TRBV5-1 combines with J gene TRBJ1-2, with 10 bases aligning to TRBD1. CDR1 and CDR2 (germline): SGHRS, YFSETQ. The CDR3 runs to 14 residues. V lost 0 bases and J lost 7; bases outside the gene matches: 3.

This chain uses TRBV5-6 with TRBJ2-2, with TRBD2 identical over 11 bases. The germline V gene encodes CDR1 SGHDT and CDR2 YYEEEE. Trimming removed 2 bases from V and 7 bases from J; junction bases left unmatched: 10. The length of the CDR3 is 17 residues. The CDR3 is CASSFTTSGDRNGELFF. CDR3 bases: TGTGCCAGCAGCTTTACGACTAGCGGGGACCGTAACGGGGAGCTGTTTTTT. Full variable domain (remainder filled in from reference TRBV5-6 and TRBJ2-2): DAGVTQSPTHLIKTRGQQVTLRCSPKSGHDTVSWYQQALGQGPQFIFQYYEEEERQRGNFPDRFSGHQFPNYSSELNVNALLLGDSALYLCASSFTTSGDRNGELFFGEGSRLTVL.

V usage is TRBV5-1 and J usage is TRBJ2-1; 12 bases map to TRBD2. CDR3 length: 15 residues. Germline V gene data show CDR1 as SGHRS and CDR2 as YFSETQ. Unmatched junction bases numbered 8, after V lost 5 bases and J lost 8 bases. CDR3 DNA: TGCGCCAGCAGACCAAGACTAGCGGGAGTCCATGAGCAGTTCTTC. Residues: CASRPRLAGVHEQFF.

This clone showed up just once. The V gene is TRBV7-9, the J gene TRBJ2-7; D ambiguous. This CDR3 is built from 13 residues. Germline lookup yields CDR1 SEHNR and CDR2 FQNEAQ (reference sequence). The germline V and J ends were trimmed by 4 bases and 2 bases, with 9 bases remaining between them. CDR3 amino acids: CASSSTATYEQYF. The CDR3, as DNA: TGTGCCAGCAGCTCTACAGCCACCTACGAGCAGTACTTC.

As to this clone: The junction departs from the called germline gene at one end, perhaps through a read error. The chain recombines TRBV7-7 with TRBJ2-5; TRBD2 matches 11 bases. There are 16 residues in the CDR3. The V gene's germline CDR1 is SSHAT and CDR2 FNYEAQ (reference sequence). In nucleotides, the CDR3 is TGTGCTAGCAGCCCTTCCGGGACTAGCGGAGCGGAGACCCAGTACTTC. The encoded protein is CASSPSGTSGAETQYF.

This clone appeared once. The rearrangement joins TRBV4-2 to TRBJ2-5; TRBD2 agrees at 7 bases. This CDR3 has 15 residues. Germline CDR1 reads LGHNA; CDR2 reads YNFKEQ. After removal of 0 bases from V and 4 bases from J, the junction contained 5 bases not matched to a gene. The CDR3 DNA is TGTGCCAGCAGCCAAGATTTGGCGGGAGCAGAGACCCAGTACTTC. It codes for CASSQDLAGAETQYF.

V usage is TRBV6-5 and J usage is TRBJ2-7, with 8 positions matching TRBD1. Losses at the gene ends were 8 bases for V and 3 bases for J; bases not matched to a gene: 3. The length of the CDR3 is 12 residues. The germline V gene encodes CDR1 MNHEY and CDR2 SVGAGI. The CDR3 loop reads CASRDRYYEQYF. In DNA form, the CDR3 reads TGTGCCAGCCGGGACAGGTACTACGAGCAGTACTTC.

For the CDR3, the DNA is TGTGCCAGCAGTTACAGTCGACAGGTCTATGGCTACACCTTC. It encodes CASSYSRQVYGYTF. V gene TRBV6-6 combines with J gene TRBJ1-2; the D gene is possibly TRBD1 (6 bases). The CDR3 length is 14 residues. V was clipped by 2 bases and J by 4 bases, with 11 bases between them. Germline-derived CDR1 and CDR2 are MNHNY and SVGAGI (reference sequence).

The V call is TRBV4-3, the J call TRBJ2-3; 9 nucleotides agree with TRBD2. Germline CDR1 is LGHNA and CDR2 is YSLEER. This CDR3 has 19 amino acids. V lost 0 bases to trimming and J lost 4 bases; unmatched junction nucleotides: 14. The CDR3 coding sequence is TGCGCCAGCAGCCAAGATGGGAGGTCCGCGGGAGGGTTTGCAGATACGCAGTATTTT. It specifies CASSQDGRSAGGFADTQYF.

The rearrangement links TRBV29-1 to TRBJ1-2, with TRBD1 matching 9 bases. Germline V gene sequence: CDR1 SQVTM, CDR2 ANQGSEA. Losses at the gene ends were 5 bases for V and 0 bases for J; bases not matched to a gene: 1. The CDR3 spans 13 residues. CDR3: CSVRQGANYGYTF. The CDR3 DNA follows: TGCAGCGTTAGACAGGGGGCTAACTATGGCTACACCTTC.